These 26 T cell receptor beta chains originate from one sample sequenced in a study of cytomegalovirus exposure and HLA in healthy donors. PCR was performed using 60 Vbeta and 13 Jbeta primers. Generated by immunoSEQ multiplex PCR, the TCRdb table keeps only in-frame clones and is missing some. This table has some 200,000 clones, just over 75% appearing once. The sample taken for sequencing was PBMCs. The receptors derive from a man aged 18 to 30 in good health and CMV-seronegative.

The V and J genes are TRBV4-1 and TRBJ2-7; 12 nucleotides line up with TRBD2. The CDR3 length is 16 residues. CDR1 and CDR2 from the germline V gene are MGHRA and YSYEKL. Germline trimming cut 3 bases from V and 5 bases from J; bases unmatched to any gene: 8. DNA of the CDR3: TGCGCCAGCAGCCAGCGACTAGCGGGAGTTTTTAACGAGCAGTACTTC. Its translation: CASSQRLAGVFNEQYF.

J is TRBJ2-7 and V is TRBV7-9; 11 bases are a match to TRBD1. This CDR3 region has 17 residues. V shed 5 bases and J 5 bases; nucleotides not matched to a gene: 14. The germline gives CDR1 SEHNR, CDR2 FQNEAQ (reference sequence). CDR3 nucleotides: TGTGCCAGCAGCCCCACCTACGGACAGGGGGCCACCCACGAGCAGTACTTC. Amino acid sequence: CASSPTYGQGATHEQYF. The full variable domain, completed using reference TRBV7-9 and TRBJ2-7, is DTGVSQNPRHKITKRGQNVTFRCDPISEHNRLYWYRQTLGQGPEFLTYFQNEAQLEKSRLLSDRFSAERPKGSFSTLEIQRTEQGDSAMYLCASSPTYGQGATHEQYFGPGTRLTVT.

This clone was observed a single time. Here the CDR3 reads CASSLASGGDSPLHF. The CDR3 DNA is TGCGCCAGCAGCTTAGCGTCGGGGGGGGATTCACCCCTCCACTTT. V is TRBV5-1 and J is TRBJ1-6; TRBD1 might be the D (5 bases). Germline V gives CDR1 SGHRS, CDR2 YFSETQ. With 2 bases removed from V and 8 bases from J, the gap between germline ends came to 14 bases. The CDR3 sequence is 15 residues long.

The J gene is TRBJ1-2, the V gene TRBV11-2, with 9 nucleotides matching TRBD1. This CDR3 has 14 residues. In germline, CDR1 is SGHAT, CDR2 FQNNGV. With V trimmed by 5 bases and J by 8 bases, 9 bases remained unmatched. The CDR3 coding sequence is TGTGCCAGCAGCCACCGGGACAGGGCGGGCGGCTACACCTTC. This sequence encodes CASSHRDRAGGYTF.

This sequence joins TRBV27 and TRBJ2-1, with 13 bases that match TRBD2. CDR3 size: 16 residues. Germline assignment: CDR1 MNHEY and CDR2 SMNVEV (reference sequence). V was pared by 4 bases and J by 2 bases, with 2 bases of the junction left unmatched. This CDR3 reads CASSSGLAGTYNEQFF. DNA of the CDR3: TGTGCCAGCAGTTCGGGACTAGCGGGAACCTACAATGAGCAGTTCTTC.

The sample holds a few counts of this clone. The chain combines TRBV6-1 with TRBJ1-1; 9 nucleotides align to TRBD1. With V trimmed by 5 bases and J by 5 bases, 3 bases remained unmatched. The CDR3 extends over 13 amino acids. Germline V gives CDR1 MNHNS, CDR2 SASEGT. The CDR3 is CASSPDRGTEAFF. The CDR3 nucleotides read TGTGCCAGCAGTCCGGACAGGGGAACTGAAGCTTTCTTT.

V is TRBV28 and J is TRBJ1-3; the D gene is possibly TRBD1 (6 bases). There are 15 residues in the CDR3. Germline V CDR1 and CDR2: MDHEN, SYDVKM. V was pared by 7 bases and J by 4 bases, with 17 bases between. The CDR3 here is CASTLYRVTGNTIYF. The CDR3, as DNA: TGTGCCAGCACCCTTTACAGGGTTACGGGAAACACCATATATTTT.

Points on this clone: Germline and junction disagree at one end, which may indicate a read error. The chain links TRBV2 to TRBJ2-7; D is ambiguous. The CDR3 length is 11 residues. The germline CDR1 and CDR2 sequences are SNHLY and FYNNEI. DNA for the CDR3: TGTGCCAGCAGTGAATTGGGCACTTCTGACTTC. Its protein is CASSELGTSDF.

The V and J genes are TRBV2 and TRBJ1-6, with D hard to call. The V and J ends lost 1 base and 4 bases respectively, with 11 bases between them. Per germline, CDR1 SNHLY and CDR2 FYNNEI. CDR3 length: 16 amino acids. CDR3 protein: CASSEDSLPYNSPLHF. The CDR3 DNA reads TGTGCCAGCAGTGAAGACAGCTTACCGTATAATTCACCCCTCCACTTT.

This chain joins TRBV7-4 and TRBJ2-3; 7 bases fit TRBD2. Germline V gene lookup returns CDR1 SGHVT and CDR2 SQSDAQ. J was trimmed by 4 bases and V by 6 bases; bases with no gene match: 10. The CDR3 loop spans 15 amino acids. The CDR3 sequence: CASRFRSREPDTQYF. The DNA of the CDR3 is TGTGCCAGCAGATTTAGATCGCGGGAGCCAGATACGCAGTATTTT.

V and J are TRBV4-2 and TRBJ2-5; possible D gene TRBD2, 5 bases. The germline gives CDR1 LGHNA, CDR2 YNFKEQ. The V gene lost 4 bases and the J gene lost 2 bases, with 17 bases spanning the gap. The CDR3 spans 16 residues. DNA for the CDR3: TGTGCCAGCAGCCGCGGTGTCGTCGGGGAGCAAGAGACCCAGTACTTC. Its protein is CASSRGVVGEQETQYF.

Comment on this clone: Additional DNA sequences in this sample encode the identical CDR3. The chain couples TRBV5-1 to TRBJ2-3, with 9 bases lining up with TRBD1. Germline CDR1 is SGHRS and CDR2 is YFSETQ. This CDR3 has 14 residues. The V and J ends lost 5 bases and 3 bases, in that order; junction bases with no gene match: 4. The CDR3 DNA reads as TGCGCCAGCAGTCCGGGACAGGGAACAGATACGCAGTATTTT. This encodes CASSPGQGTDTQYF.

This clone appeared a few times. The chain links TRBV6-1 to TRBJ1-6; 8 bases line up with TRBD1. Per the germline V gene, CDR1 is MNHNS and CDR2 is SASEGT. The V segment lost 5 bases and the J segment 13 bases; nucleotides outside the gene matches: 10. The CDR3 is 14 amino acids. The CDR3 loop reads CASSMDRVRYPLHF. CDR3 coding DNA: TGTGCCAGCAGTATGGACAGGGTCAGGTATCCCCTCCACTTT.

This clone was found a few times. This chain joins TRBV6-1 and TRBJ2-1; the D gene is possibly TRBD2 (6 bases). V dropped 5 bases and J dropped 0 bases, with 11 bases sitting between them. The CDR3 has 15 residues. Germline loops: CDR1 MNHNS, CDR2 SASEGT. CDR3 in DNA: TGTGCCAGCAGTCCGGGACTCGCCTCCTACAATGAGCAGTTCTTC. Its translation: CASSPGLASYNEQFF.

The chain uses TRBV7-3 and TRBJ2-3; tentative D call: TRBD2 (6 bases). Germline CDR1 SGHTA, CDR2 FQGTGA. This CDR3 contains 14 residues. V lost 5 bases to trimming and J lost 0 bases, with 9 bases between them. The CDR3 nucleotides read TGTGCCAGCAGCGCTGGGACTAGCACAGATACGCAGTATTTT. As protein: CASSAGTSTDTQYF. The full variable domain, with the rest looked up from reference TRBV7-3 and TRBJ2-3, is GAGVSQTPSNKVTEKGKYVELRCDPISGHTALYWYRQSLGQGPEFLIYFQGTGAADDSGLPNDRFFAVRPEGSVSTLKIQRTERGDSAVYLCASSAGTSTDTQYFGPGTRLTVL.

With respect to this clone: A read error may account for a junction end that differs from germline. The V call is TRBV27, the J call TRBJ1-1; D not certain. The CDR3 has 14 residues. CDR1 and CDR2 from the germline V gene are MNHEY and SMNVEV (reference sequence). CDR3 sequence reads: CASSFGSMNTGAFF. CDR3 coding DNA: TGTGCCAGCAGTTTTGGGAGCATGAACACTGGAGCTTTCTTT.

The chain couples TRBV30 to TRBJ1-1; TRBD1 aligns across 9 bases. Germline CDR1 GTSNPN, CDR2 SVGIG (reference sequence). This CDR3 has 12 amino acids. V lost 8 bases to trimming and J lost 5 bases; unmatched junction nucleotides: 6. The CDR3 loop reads CAGDRGGTEAFF. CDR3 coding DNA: TGTGCCGGCGACAGGGGGGGGACTGAAGCTTTCTTT.

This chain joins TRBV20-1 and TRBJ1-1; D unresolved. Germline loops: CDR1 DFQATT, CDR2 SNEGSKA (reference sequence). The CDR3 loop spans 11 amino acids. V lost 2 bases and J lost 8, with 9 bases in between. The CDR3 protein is CSARWAEEAFF. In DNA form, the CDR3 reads TGCAGTGCTAGATGGGCAGAAGAAGCTTTCTTT.

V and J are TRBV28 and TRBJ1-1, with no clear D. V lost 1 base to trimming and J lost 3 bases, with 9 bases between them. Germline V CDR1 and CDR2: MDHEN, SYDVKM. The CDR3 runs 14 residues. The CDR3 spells CASSLFRTYTEAFF. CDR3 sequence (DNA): TGTGCCAGCAGTTTATTCAGGACTTACACTGAAGCTTTCTTT. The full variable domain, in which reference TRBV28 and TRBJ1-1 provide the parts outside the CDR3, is DVKVTQSSRYLVKRTGEKVFLECVQDMDHENMFWYRQDPGLGLRLIYFSYDVKMKEKGDIPEGYSVSREKKERFSLILESASTNQTSMYLCASSLFRTYTEAFFGQGTRLTVV.

CDR3 in amino acids: CASSKGTASTDTQYF. In nucleotides, the CDR3 is TGTGCCAGCAGCAAGGGGACAGCTAGCACAGATACGCAGTATTTT. The V and J genes are TRBV7-3 and TRBJ2-3, with TRBD1 matching 7 bases. CDR1 is SGHTA, CDR2 FQGTGA, per germline. The CDR3 is made up of 15 amino acids. Losses at the gene ends were 5 bases for V and 0 bases for J; bases not matched to a gene: 5.

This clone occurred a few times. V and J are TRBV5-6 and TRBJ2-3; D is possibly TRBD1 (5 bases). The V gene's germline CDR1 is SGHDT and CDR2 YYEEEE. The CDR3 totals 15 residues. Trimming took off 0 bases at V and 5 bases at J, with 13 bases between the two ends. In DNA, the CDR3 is TGTGCCAGCAGCTTGGAGACAGTAAATGGAGATACGCAGTATTTT. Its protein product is CASSLETVNGDTQYF.

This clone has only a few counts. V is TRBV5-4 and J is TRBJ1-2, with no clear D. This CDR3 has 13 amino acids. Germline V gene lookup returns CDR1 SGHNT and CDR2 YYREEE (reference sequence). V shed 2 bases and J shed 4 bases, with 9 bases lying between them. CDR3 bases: TGTGCCAGCAGCTTTGGGCGGGCCTATGGCTACACCTTC. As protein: CASSFGRAYGYTF.

The CDR3 loop reads CASSPPGQGLYGYTF. The CDR3, as DNA: TGCGCCAGCAGCCCCCCGGGACAGGGACTCTATGGCTACACCTTC. The chain has TRBV5-1 and TRBJ1-2; 9 bases agree with TRBD1. CDR1 and CDR2 from the germline V gene are SGHRS and YFSETQ. The CDR3 runs to 15 residues. The ends lost 4 bases at V and 4 bases at J; junction bases unmatched: 8.

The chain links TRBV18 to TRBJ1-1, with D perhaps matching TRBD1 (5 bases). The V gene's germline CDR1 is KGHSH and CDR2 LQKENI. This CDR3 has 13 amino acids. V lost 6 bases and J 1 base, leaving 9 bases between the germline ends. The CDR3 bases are TGTGCCAGCTCCCCCAGGGAGAACACTGAAGCTTTCTTT. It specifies CASSPRENTEAFF.

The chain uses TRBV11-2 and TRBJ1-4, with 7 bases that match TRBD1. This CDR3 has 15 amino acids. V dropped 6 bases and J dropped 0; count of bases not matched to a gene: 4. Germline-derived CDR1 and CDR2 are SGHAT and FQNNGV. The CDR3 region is CASRRQGSTNEKLFF. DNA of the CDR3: TGTGCCAGCAGGCGACAGGGATCAACTAATGAAAAACTGTTTTTT.

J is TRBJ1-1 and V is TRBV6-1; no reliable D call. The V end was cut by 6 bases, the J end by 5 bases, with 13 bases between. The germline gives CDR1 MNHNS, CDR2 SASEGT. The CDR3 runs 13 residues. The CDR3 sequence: CASSRVSRTEAFF. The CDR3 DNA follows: TGTGCCAGCAGCCGGGTCTCCCGTACTGAAGCTTTCTTT.